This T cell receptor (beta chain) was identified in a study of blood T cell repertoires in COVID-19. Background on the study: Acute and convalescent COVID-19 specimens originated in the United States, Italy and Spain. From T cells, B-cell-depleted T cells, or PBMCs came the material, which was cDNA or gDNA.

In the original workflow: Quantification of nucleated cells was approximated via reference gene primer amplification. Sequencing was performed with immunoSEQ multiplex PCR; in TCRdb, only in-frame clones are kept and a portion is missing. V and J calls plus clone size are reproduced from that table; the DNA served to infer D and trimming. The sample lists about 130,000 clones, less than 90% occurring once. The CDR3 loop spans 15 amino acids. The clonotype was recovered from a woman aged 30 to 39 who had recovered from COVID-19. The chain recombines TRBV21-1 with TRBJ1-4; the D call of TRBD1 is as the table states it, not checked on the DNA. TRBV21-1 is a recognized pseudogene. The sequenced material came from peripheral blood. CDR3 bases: TGTGCCAGCACGGACAGGGAGAAGGATAATGAAAAACTGTTTTTT. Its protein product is CASTDREKDNEKLFF.